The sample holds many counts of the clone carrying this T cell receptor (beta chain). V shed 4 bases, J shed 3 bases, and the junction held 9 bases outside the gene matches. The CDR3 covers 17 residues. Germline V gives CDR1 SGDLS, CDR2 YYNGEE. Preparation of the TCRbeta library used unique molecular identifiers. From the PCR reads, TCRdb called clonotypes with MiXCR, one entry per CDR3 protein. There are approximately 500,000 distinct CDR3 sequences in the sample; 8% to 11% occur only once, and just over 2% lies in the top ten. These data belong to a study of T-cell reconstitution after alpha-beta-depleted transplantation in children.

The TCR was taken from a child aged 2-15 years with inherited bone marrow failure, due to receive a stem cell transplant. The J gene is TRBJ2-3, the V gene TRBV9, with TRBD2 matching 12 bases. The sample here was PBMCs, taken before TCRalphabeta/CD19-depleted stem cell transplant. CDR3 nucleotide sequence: TGTGCCAGCAGCCCCCACCTTACTAGCGGGAGGACAGATACGCAGTATTTT. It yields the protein CASSPHLTSGRTDTQYF.